This TCR beta chain is drawn from a study of blood T cell repertoires in COVID-19. Turning to the study itself: COVID-19 samples from acute and convalescent phases originated in the United States, Italy and Spain. From T cells, B-cell-depleted T cells, or PBMCs came the material, which was cDNA or gDNA.

This clone was recorded once. Original processing notes: Nucleated cell number was recorded as an estimate derived from reference gene primer amplification. Sequencing was performed with immunoSEQ multiplex PCR; in TCRdb, only in-frame clones are kept and a portion is missing. V, J and clone size reflect that table, while D and trimming were determined from the DNA. The sample consists of about 45,000 clones, 70% to 80% of them appearing once. Input material: peripheral blood. This TCR derives from a man between 65 and 79 years old with acute or convalescent COVID-19.

CDR3 residues: CASSVEGGGGRETQYF. CDR3 bases: TGTGCCAGCAGCGTAGAAGGAGGGGGGGGTAGAGAGACCCAGTACTTC. The J gene is TRBJ2-5, the V gene TRBV9; a weak D match, TRBD2 (7 bases). Germline V CDR1 and CDR2: SGDLS, YYNGEE. CDR3 size: 16 residues. Trimming left V 0 bases short and J 4 bases short, with 16 bases between.